Listed below are T cell receptor beta chains from one sample, sequenced in a study of cytomegalovirus exposure and HLA in healthy donors. Sequencing used immunoSEQ multiplex PCR; TCRdb keeps in-frame clones, though not all of them. The sample records tens of thousands of clones, about 74% being singletons. The sample consisted of PBMCs. These receptors were obtained from a woman aged 25 to 39 in good health and CMV-seropositive. The conserved cysteine and the conserved F or W are not part of the CDR3 here. Fields, in order: V gene, CDR3 protein.

TRBV10-3 | AISGTVRQPQH
TRBV28 | ASSLFGGGGTEAF
TRBV29-1 | SVGFQGGTEAF
TRBV30 | AWRPSGATYEQY
TRBV7-2 | ASSSDRGRGNQPQH
TRBV7-8 | ASSYTLAGPNTEAF
TRBV4-2 | ASSQADTYGYT
TRBV4-2 | ASSQVGAGVLETQY
TRBV30 | ALPSSGRLKTGELF
TRBV7-8 | ASSRGLAGETQY
TRBV6-6 | ASSSTTGGRQPQH
TRBV7-9 | ASTPTGQNTEAF
TRBV2 | ASSPRQDLWVEQY
TRBV11-2 | ASSSGTDTQY
TRBV5-1 | ASSSLPGSNEAF
TRBV4-2 | ASSRLGNTEAF
TRBV6-6 | ASRAQATNEKLF
TRBV30 | AWGQGRKTQY
TRBV20-1 | SARGGYKQF
TRBV6-6 | ASRNGASGANEQF
TRBV7-2 | ASSLGRDWSYEQY
TRBV10-1 | ASSEMSADTQY
TRBV19 | ASSISKNQPQH
TRBV6-5 | ASGRVRTEAF
TRBV30 | AWTYDADSGNTIY
TRBV29-1 | SVDGTSFHNEQF